This T cell receptor beta chain was identified in a study of OX40 agonist ivuxolimab in advanced cancers. The wider study: Across the patients, intravenous ivuxolimab was delivered every 2 weeks at 0.01 to 10 mg/kg. Head and neck, renal cell, melanoma or hepatocellular carcinoma were the cancers that dose-escalation patients had. General study results and limits: CD4+ and CD8+ T cells in blood underwent clonal expansion by week 6 at 0.1 to 3.0 mg/kg. The study found that CD8+ T cells averaged more expanded clones than CD4+.

Repertoires were generated with immunoSEQ multiplex PCR, while TCRdb's copy carries only in-frame clones and drops some. The table records under 40,000 clones, around 86% of them present only once. For this clone: Its antigen is undetermined.

Germline CDR1 and CDR2: SGHNT and YYREEE (reference sequence). V was pared by 3 bases and J by 5 bases, with 9 bases between. The CDR3 has 13 residues. This sample comprised CD4+ or CD8+ T cells sorted from blood, obtained in a trial of the OX40 agonist ivuxolimab. The chain employs TRBV5-4 and TRBJ2-1; no reliable D call. The sequence came from an adult with an advanced solid tumor such as melanoma, head and neck, liver or kidney cancer. The CDR3 protein is CASSSKTDNEQFF. The CDR3 nucleotides read TGTGCCAGCAGCTCCAAGACTGACAATGAGCAGTTCTTC. The full variable domain, its missing parts supplied by reference TRBV5-4 and TRBJ2-1, is ETGVTQSPTHLIKTRGQQVTLRCSSQSGHNTVSWYQQALGQGPQFIFQYYREEENGRGNFPPRFSGLQFPNYSSELNVNALELDDSALYLCASSSKTDNEQFFGPGTRLTVL.